One and the same sample provided the 7 T cell receptor beta chains below, sequenced in a study of OX40 agonist ivuxolimab in advanced cancers. Assay used: immunoSEQ multiplex PCR; TCRdb lists only in-frame clones, some missing. The profile shows some 40,000 clones, around 90% of them singletons. The sample was CD4+ or CD8+ T cells sorted from blood, taken in a trial of the OX40 agonist ivuxolimab. The receptor source for this set is an adult with an advanced solid tumor such as melanoma, head and neck, liver or kidney cancer.

The chain recombines TRBV4-2 with TRBJ2-2; TRBD2 agrees at 8 bases. Per germline, CDR1 LGHNA and CDR2 YNFKEQ. Trimming cost V 1 base and J 3 bases; bases outside gene matches: 4. This CDR3 region has 16 residues. The CDR3 DNA reads TGTGCCAGCAGCCAAGGAAGCGGGGGTCACACCGGGGAGCTGTTTTTT. This translates into CASSQGSGGHTGELFF.

This clone was seen only a few times. The chain carries TRBV2 and TRBJ1-1, with a possible D match to TRBD1 (5 bases). Germline values: CDR1 SNHLY, CDR2 FYNNEI. The CDR3 runs 11 residues. Trimming shortened V by 7 bases and J by 11 bases, and 14 bases separated the two germline ends. CDR3 nucleotide sequence: TGTGCCAGCATACTGCCGCGGGGGGCTTTCTTT. Residues: CASILPRGAFF.

The chain joins TRBV10-2 to TRBJ1-5; D is unresolved. Germline V gene data show CDR1 as WSHSY and CDR2 as SAAADI. This CDR3 has 13 residues. Trimming shortened V by 11 bases and J by 0 bases, and 11 bases separated the two germline ends. CDR3 sequence reads: CAAATHSNQPQHF. The CDR3 coding sequence is TGCGCCGCGGCTACTCATAGCAATCAGCCCCAGCATTTT.

This chain uses TRBV6-5 with TRBJ2-1, with TRBD1 matching over 7 bases. The germline CDR1 and CDR2 sequences are MNHEY and SVGAGI. Losses at the gene ends were 0 bases for V and 9 bases for J; bases not matched to a gene: 5. The CDR3 sequence is 14 residues long. The CDR3 DNA is TGTGCCAGCAGTTACTCGGCAGGGGGTACTGAGCAGTTCTTC. Amino acids: CASSYSAGGTEQFF.

Regarding this clone: Additional DNA sequences in this sample encode the identical CDR3. The chain couples TRBV6-5 to TRBJ2-7, with TRBD1 matching over 7 bases. J gave up 3 bases and V 5 bases, and 1 base lay outside the gene matches. The germline CDR1 and CDR2 sequences are MNHEY and SVGAGI. The CDR3 runs to 12 residues. The CDR3: CASSRDSYEQYF. The CDR3 nucleotides are TGTGCCAGCAGTCGGGACAGCTACGAGCAGTACTTC.

The rearrangement joins TRBV19 to TRBJ1-2; 7 bases are shared with TRBD1. V gave up 1 base and J gave up 4 bases; unmatched junction bases: 12. This CDR3 is 17 amino acids long. Germline V lookup: CDR1 LNHDA, CDR2 SQIVND (reference sequence). The CDR3 coding sequence is TGTGCCAGTAGTATAGGAGGCCGGGGCCACAGGGGCTATGGCTACACCTTC. Translated: CASSIGGRGHRGYGYTF.

The chain uses TRBV29-1 and TRBJ1-2; perhaps TRBD1 as D (6 bases). V was clipped by 5 bases and J by 6 bases, with 10 bases between them. Germline CDR1 is SQVTM and CDR2 is ANQGSEA. The CDR3 contains 11 residues. CDR3 region: CSVQGLNGYTF. Here the CDR3 DNA reads TGCAGCGTTCAGGGGCTAAATGGCTACACCTTC.